This TCR beta chain was captured by sequencing in a study of T cell repertoires in cytomegalovirus infection. About the study: CMV infection plus the matching HLA type was flagged by public TCR beta signatures.

The germline gives CDR1 DFQATT, CDR2 SNEGSKA (reference sequence). V was pared by 0 bases and J by 0 bases, with 12 bases between. The length of the CDR3 is 16 residues. This clonotype was detected a few times. TCRdb re-derived calls from the reads in MiXCR, one entry per CDR3 protein. The sample yields roughly 130,000 distinct CDR3 sequences, 8% to 9% seen once. The rearrangement joins TRBV20-1 to TRBJ1-3; TRBD1 might be the D (5 bases). This TCR was recovered from a human donor in good health (CMV status not recorded). Some clones in this sample may be carry-over from other donors' samples. Input material: PBMCs. CDR3 sequence reads: CSARDPSQGSGNTIYF. In DNA form, the CDR3 reads TGCAGTGCTAGAGATCCGTCGCAGGGCTCTGGAAACACCATATATTTT.